The 2 T cell receptor beta chains below come from one sample, sequenced in a study of blood T cell repertoires in COVID-19. Sequencing used immunoSEQ multiplex PCR; TCRdb keeps in-frame clones, though not all of them. The sample carries some 110,000 clones, around four fifths recorded once. What was sequenced was peripheral blood. The source of these receptors is an elderly man with COVID-19, enrolled during active disease.

The rearrangement uses TRBV10-3 and TRBJ2-3, with TRBD1 identical over 7 bases. V was clipped by 10 bases and J by 4 bases; unmatched bases: 11. The CDR3 sequence is 14 residues long. Looked up from germline, CDR1 is ENHRY and CDR2 is SYGVKD. CDR3 DNA: TGTGCCACTGCCCCGACAGGGAATCCAGATACGCAGTATTTT. Protein sequence: CATAPTGNPDTQYF.

V gene TRBV10-2 combines with J gene TRBJ2-1, with 10 bases fitting TRBD2. The V gene end was trimmed by 8 bases and the J gene end by 5 bases; junction bases not matched to a gene: 6. The CDR3 consists of 14 residues. Germline V gene data show CDR1 as WSHSY and CDR2 as SAAADI. CDR3: CASSGLATNNEQFF. In DNA, the CDR3 is TGCGCCAGCTCGGGACTAGCGACTAACAATGAGCAGTTCTTC.